This is a list of T cell receptor beta chains from one sample in a study of cytomegalovirus exposure and HLA in healthy donors. Only in-frame clones appear in the TCRdb table, and some are missing; sequencing was by immunoSEQ multiplex PCR. The sample consists of 150,000 or so clones, 75% to 80% of them appearing once. The material sequenced was PBMCs. These receptors were obtained from a man between 40 and 49 years old in good health and CMV-seropositive. Both conserved end residues are part of each CDR3. A D gene is named only where the DNA matches it firmly.

j_call	v_call	d_call	cdr3_aa
.	TRBV28	TRBD2	CASGGAGGPHEQYF
TRBJ2-3	TRBV6-1	.	CASSTGHSTDTQYF
TRBJ2-7	TRBV5-4	.	CASRRDLSSYEQYF
TRBJ2-4	TRBV6-1	.	CASSETYLTTAKNIQYF
TRBJ1-2	TRBV28	TRBD1	CASSSGQGVRGYTF
TRBJ2-1	TRBV27	.	CASSFGVRDEQFF
TRBJ2-2	TRBV7-9	TRBD1	CASSAQGQVNTGELFF
TRBJ2-7	TRBV20-1	TRBD2	CSGRSSGEQYF
TRBJ2-3	TRBV6-5	.	CASSYRGGASTDTQYF
TRBJ2-2	TRBV7-6	TRBD2	CASSSLAGGDTGELFF
TRBJ1-1	TRBV6-5	TRBD1	CASSYGTGGRTEAFF
TRBJ2-7	TRBV25-1	TRBD1	CASSGQGASYEQYF
TRBJ2-7	TRBV30	TRBD2	CAWSAGGSSYEQYF
TRBJ2-3	TRBV5-1	TRBD2	CASHRTSGRQVTDTQYF
TRBJ2-7	TRBV7-2	TRBD1	CASSLTGGEQYF
TRBJ2-1	TRBV6-5	.	CASSRSGIIYNEQFF
TRBJ1-5	TRBV27	TRBD1	CASSLGTASNQPQHF
TRBJ2-2	TRBV7-3	.	CASSSRAAGAGELFF
TRBJ2-3	TRBV15	.	CATSRVGGLTDTQYF
TRBJ2-7	TRBV4-1	.	CASSQDSSRGKRGEQYF
TRBJ1-2	TRBV6-5	TRBD1	CASRSGQEFYGYTF
TRBJ2-1	TRBV18	TRBD2	CASSPGLAGGPVGNEQFF
TRBJ2-7	TRBV27	TRBD2	CASSFTPGTSSDEQYF
TRBJ2-1	TRBV5-1	TRBD2	CASRPPGLAAYNEQFF
TRBJ2-2	TRBV2	TRBD2	CASTTSGAPVGELFF
TRBJ1-5	TRBV5-6	.	CASSQGGTLNQPQHF
TRBJ2-5	TRBV19	.	CASSIERGGETQYF
TRBJ2-2	TRBV15	.	CATRGGPSTGELFF
TRBJ1-2	TRBV5-1	TRBD1	CASKESGTGNYGYTF
TRBJ1-3	TRBV7-9	.	CASQGHNSGNTIYF
TRBJ1-2	TRBV7-9	.	CASSLEGGIKNGYTF
TRBJ1-2	TRBV6-1	.	CASSEVAAFYGYTF
TRBJ2-1	TRBV7-3	TRBD2	CASTPREGSNEQFF
TRBJ2-5	TRBV15	.	CATSREKQSRETQYF
TRBJ2-7	TRBV6-5	.	CASSYAGDNEQYF
TRBJ2-2	TRBV19	TRBD2	CASSIGRGAGELFF
TRBJ1-4	TRBV2	TRBD1	CASKTGGTGNEKLFF
TRBJ1-2	TRBV29-1	.	CSVGTYEGGYTF
TRBJ2-3	TRBV7-2	TRBD2	CASSPRLASSTDTQYF
TRBJ1-6	TRBV5-4	TRBD1	CASSWGDRVGHSPLHF
TRBJ1-5	TRBV28	.	CASSLGGSNQPQHF
TRBJ1-1	TRBV2	.	CASRQTLNTEAFF
TRBJ2-2	TRBV30	TRBD2	CAWSAQYALAGGRTGELFF
TRBJ1-1	TRBV7-3	.	CASSLNGAGAGAEAFF
TRBJ2-7	TRBV25-1	.	CASSDAGQTYEQYF
TRBJ1-1	TRBV7-9	.	CSSSQTIMGTWSNTEAFF
TRBJ2-3	TRBV11-3	TRBD2	CASSFEAGGTTDTQYF
TRBJ1-4	TRBV19	.	CASSSTDRGKLFF
TRBJ1-6	TRBV10-3	.	CAISTSDSNNSPLHF
.	TRBV7-2	.	CASSGGASARAYEQYF
TRBJ2-1	TRBV4-1	TRBD2	CASSQDGTSWNEQFF
TRBJ2-1	TRBV30	TRBD2	CAWSVKPSGTGFF
TRBJ1-1	TRBV28	TRBD1	CASSLPGTGVMNTEAFF